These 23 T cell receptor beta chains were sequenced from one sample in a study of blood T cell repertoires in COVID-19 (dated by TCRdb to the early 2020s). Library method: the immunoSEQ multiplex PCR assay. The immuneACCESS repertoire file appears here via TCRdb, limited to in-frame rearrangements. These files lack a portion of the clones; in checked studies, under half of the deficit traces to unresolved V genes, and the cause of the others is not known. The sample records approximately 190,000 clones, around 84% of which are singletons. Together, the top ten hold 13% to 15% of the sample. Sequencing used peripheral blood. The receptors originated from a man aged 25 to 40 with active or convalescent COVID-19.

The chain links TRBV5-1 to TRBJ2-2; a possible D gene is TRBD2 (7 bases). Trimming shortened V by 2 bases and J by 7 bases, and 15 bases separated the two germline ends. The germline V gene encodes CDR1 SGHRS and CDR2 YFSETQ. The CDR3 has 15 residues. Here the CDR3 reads CASSFASGGRGELFF. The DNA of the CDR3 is TGCGCCAGCAGCTTTGCGTCCGGGGGGCGCGGGGAGCTGTTTTTT.

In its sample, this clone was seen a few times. In nucleotides, the CDR3 is TGCGCCAGCTCCCATGGGCTCACTGAAGCTTTCTTT. Translated: CASSHGLTEAFF. The genes are TRBV5-1 and TRBJ1-1; unclear D gene. Germline V lookup: CDR1 SGHRS, CDR2 YFSETQ. Trimming left V 7 bases short and J 4 bases short, with 11 bases between. CDR3 length equals 12 residues.

The DNA of the CDR3 is TGTGCCAGCAGCTTGGGACAGGGCATCTATGGCTACACCTTC. Its protein is CASSLGQGIYGYTF. The chain combines TRBV21-1 with TRBJ1-2; TRBD1 is taken as the D call from the table, unchecked against the DNA. TRBV21-1 is shown as a pseudogene. The CDR3 spans 14 residues.

CDR3 DNA: TGTGCCAGCAGCTTATTCCCCCCTACCAGCGGGGGGAACACAGATACGCAGTATTTT. Protein sequence: CASSLFPPTSGGNTDTQYF. This rearrangement joins TRBV7-9 to TRBJ2-3; 9 nucleotides match TRBD2. V gave up 2 bases and J gave up 2 bases; unmatched junction bases: 14. CDR1 and CDR2 from the germline V gene are SEHNR and FQNEAQ (reference sequence). The CDR3 length is 19 residues. The entire variable domain, with the rest obtained from reference TRBV7-9 and TRBJ2-3, is as follows: DTGVSQNPRHKITKRGQNVTFRCDPISEHNRLYWYRQTLGQGPEFLTYFQNEAQLEKSRLLSDRFSAERPKGSFSTLEIQRTEQGDSAMYLCASSLFPPTSGGNTDTQYFGPGTRLTVL.

CDR3 residues: CASSWTSNYGYTF. The CDR3 DNA reads as TGTGCCAGCAGCTGGACTTCTAACTATGGCTACACCTTC. V is TRBV27 and J is TRBJ1-2, with D hard to call. There are 13 residues in the CDR3. CDR1 is MNHEY, CDR2 SMNVEV, per germline (reference sequence). Trimming took 6 bases from V and 0 from J, leaving 8 bases between them.

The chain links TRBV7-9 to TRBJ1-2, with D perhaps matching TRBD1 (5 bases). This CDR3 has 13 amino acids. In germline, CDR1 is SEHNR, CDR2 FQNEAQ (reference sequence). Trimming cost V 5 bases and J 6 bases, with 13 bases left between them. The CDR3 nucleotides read TGTGCCAGCAGCATCCCTTGGGGGGATGGCTACACCTTC. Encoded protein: CASSIPWGDGYTF.

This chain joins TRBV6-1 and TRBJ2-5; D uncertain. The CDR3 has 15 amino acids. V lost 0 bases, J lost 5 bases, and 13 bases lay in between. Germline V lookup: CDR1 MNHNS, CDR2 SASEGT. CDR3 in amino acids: CASSEASGHYETQYF. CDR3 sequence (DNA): TGTGCCAGCAGTGAAGCCTCCGGTCACTACGAGACCCAGTACTTC.

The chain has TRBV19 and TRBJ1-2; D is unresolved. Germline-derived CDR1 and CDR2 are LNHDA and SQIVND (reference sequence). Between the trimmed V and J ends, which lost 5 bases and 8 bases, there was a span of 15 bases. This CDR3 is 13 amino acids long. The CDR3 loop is CASSQTVGWGYTF. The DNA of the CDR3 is TGTGCCAGTAGTCAAACGGTCGGTTGGGGCTACACCTTC.

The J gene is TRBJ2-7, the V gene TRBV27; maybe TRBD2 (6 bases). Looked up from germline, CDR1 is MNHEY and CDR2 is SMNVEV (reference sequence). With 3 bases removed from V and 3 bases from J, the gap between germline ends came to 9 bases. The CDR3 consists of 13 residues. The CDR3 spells CASSLGLVYEQYF. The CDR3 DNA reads TGTGCCAGCAGTTTGGGACTCGTCTACGAGCAGTACTTC.

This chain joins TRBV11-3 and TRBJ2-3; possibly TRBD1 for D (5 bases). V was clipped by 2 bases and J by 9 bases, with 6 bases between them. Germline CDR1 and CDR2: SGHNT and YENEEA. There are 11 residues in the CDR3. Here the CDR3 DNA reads TGTGCCAGCAGCTTAACAGGCACGCAGTATTTT. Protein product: CASSLTGTQYF.

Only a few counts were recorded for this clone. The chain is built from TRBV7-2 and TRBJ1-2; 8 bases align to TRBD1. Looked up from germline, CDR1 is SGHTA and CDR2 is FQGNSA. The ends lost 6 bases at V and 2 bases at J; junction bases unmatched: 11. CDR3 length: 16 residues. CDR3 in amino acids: CASRHLLRDRNYGYTF. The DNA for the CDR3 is TGTGCCAGCAGACATCTCCTTAGGGACAGGAACTATGGCTACACCTTC.

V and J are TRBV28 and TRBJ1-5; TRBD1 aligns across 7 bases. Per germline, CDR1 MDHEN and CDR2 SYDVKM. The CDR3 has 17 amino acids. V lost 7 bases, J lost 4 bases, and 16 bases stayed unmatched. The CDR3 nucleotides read TGTGCCAGCAAAGACAGGGCCGGATGGGATCAGAATCAGCCCCAGCATTTT. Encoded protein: CASKDRAGWDQNQPQHF.

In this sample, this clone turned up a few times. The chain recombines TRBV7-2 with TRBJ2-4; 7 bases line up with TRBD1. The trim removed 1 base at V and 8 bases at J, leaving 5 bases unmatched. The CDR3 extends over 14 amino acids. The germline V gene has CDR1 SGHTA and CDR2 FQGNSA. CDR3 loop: CASSLDTGVHIQYF. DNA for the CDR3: TGTGCCAGCAGCTTAGATACAGGGGTACACATTCAGTACTTC.

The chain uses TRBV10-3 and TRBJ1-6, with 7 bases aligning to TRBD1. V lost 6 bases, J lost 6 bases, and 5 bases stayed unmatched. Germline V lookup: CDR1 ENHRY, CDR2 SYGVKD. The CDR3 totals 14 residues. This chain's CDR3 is CAISYGTANSPLHF. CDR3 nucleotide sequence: TGTGCCATCAGCTACGGGACAGCTAATTCACCCCTCCACTTT.

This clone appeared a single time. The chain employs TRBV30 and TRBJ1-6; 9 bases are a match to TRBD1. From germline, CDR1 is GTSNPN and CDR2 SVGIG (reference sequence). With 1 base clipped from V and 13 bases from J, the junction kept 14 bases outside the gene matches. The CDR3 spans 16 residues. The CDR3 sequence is CAWSAIHNRGRGPLHF. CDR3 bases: TGTGCCTGGAGTGCGATTCACAACAGGGGGCGCGGGCCCCTCCACTTT.

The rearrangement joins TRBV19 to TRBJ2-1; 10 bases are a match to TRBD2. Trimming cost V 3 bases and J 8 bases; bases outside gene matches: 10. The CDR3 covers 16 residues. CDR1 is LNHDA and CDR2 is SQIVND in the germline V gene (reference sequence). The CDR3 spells CASSINLAGVGHEQFF. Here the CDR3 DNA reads TGTGCCAGTAGTATCAACCTAGCGGGAGTAGGGCATGAGCAGTTCTTC.

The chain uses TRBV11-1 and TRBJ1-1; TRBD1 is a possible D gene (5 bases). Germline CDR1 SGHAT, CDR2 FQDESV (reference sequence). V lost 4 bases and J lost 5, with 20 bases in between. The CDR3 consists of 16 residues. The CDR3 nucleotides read TGTGCCAGCAGCTGGATGGGGCAGGCGGATTTTACTGAAGCTTTCTTT. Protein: CASSWMGQADFTEAFF.

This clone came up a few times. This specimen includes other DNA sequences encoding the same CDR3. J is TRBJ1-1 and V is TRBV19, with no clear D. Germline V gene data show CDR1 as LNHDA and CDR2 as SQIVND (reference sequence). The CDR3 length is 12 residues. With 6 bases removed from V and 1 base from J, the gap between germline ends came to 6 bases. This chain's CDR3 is CASSPRNTEAFF. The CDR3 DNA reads TGTGCCAGTAGCCCCAGGAACACTGAAGCTTTCTTT.

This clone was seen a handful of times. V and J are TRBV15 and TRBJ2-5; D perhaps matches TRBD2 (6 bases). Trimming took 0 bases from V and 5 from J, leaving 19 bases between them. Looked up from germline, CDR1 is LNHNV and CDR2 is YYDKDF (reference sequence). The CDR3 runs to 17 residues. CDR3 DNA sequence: TGTGCCACCAGCAGAGATTCCGGGACTTCTGGAACGGAGACCCAGTACTTC. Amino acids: CATSRDSGTSGTETQYF.

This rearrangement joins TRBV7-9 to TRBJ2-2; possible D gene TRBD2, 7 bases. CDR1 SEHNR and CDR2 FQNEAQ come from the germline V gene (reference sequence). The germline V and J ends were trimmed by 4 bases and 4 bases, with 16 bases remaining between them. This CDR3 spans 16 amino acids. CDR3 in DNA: TGTGCCAGCAGCTCAGGGGCGAGCGGGGCCACCGGGGAGCTGTTTTTT. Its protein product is CASSSGASGATGELFF. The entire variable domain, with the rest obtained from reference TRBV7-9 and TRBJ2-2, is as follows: DTGVSQNPRHKITKRGQNVTFRCDPISEHNRLYWYRQTLGQGPEFLTYFQNEAQLEKSRLLSDRFSAERPKGSFSTLEIQRTEQGDSAMYLCASSSGASGATGELFFGEGSRLTVL.

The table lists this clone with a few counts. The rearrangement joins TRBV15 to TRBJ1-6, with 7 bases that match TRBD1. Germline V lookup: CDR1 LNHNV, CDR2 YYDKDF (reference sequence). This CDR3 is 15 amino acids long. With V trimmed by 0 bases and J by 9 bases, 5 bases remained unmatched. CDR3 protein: CATSRDRGFRSPLHF. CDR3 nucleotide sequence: TGTGCCACCAGCAGAGACAGGGGGTTTCGTTCACCCCTCCACTTT. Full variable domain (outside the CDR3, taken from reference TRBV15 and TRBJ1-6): DAMVIQNPRYQVTQFGKPVTLSCSQTLNHNVMYWYQQKSSQAPKLLFHYYDKDFNNEADTPDNFQSRRPNTSFCFLDIRSPGLGDTAMYLCATSRDRGFRSPLHFGNGTRLTVT.

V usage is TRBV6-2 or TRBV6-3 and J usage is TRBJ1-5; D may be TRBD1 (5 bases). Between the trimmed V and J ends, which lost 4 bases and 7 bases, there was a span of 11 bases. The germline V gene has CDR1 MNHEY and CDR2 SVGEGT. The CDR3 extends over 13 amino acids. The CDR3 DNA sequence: TGTGCCAGCAGTTCCGGGAGGGGACAGCCCCAGCATTTT. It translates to CASSSGRGQPQHF.

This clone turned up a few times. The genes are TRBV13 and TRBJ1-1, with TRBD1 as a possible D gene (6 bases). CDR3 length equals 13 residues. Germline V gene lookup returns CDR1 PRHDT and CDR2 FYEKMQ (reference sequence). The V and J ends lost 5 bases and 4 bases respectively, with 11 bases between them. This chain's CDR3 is CASSATGRTEAFF. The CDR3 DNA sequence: TGTGCCAGCAGCGCAACAGGGCGCACTGAAGCTTTCTTT.